This T cell receptor (beta chain) was identified in a study of identical twins (TCRdb year 2016). About the investigation overall: TCR alpha and beta repertoires from monozygotic twins, unrelated adults of various ages and cord blood were deep-sequenced to test whether fetal clonotypes persist. Replicate twin experiments were performed at different times using different library preparation protocols to rule out contamination. Broad study findings and their caveats: Invariant T cells such as MAIT and iNKT could partly confound zero-insertion analyses, although diverse VJ usage argued against such confounding for most clonotypes. The excess sharing between twins in beta out-of-frame sequences was weaker because fewer shared sequences reduced the signal-to-noise ratio. Out-of-frame TCR alpha sharing in monozygotic twins was systematically underestimated by recombination models, whereas sharing between unrelated individuals was in agreement with the recombination models. Because the same donors could not be followed over many years, conclusions were based on cross-sectional statistical analysis. Compared with coincidental sharing between unrelated individuals, out-of-frame TCR alpha sequences shared between twins had an excess of sequences with low generation probability. Fewer insertions were carried by abundant cord blood beta clonotypes, a similar but weaker trend appeared in young adult naive repertoires, and no such trend appeared in memory repertoires.

The library was built by means of 5' RACE. Sequencing used an Illumina HiSeq 2000. A universal primer binding site was introduced by template switching, and a unique molecular identifier was present in the final cDNA, enabling accurate counting of TCR cDNA molecules. First-strand cDNA for TCR alpha and beta chains was synthesized from specific primers in the conserved constant-segment region. Each cDNA library was double barcoded, with a SMART-Mk sample barcode plus Illumina barcodes, to control for contamination. TruSeq adapter sequences along with Illumina sample barcodes were introduced in two successive PCR steps. TCR alpha and beta cDNA libraries were sequenced on the Illumina HiSeq platform with custom primers. For the original study's pipeline: MiGEC processed the raw reads to extract unique molecular identifiers, while MiXCR was used to determine the CDR3 positions. Recombination models were inferred per individual with the repgenHMM and IGoR tools using an EM algorithm. The analysis of shared clonotypes was done with the tcR package in R, with sharing normalized by the product of cloneset sizes. To study raw recombination free of thymic and clonal selection effects, out-of-frame nonproductive sequences were analyzed. TCRdb reran the public reads through fastp at Q25 and MiXCR, keeping productive beta chains. Every entry covers one CDR3 protein and lists the most common genes and DNA from its rows. The V and J calls and clone size come from TCRdb's table, not from the authors' own analysis. This sample has just over 500,000 distinct CDR3 sequences in its table, and 20% to 25% of those were observed once. Approximately 0.95% of the sample rests with the top ten.

A remark on this clonotype: Its binding antigen is unknown. No much larger clone is present one base from it, and per-base qualities are unavailable.

All donors were healthy Caucasians. Three pairs of female monozygotic twins, all aged about 18 to 30 years, made up the twin cohort. Positive isolation kits from Invitrogen were used to isolate CD4+ and CD8+ T cell populations. The V and J ends are trimmed by 4 bases and 1 base, leaving 13 bases between them. The germline V gene encodes CDR1 SEHNR and CDR2 FQNEAQ (reference sequence). The CDR3 covers 15 residues, taking in both the cysteine and the phenylalanine. Only the CDR3 DNA stays, 45 bases, in frame from base 1. These records were also assigned to another study, of T cells expressing NK-cell markers. The other study reports the following: In sorted CD3+CD56+NKG2C+, CD3+CD56+NKG2C- and CD3+CD56-NKG2C+ T-cell subsets from several donors, TCR beta-chain repertoires were profiled. Seven of the eight sequenced donors were HCMV-seropositive and one was HCMV-seronegative. To restrict sorting to alphabetaTCR-expressing T cells, an anti-gammadeltaTCR antibody was added in several experiments. For about 6 donors, the dominant CD3+CD56+NKG2C+ clonotypes were among the top 10 CD8+ clonotypes and accounted for roughly 1.0-7.5% of CD8+ T cells. Those dominant clonotypes were again the most abundant among CD3+CD56-NKG2C+ cells in a few donors, at roughly 28.3-60.1%. Whether the expanded NKG2C-expressing T cell clones were specific for HCMV antigens remained unclear. Randomly selected healthy volunteers, three men and five women, were used as the eight sequenced donors. HCMV-specific IgG was detected in serum with a commercial ELISA kit to determine HCMV serostatus. Reads were demultiplexed and grouped by UMI with MIGEC, and clonotypes were assembled and quantified with MiTCR. To remove erroneous sequences, TCR cDNA sequences were retained only when supported by two or more reads. The tcR package was used for downstream repertoire analysis, and clonotypes were matched between fractions using CDR3 nucleotide sequence together with V segment. VDJmatch was used to annotate antigen specificity against VDJdb, with one amino acid substitution allowed in CDR3.

The sequencing input was CD4+ T cells sorted from blood. The rearranged segments are TRBV7-9 and TRBJ1-1, with a weak D call of TRBD1 (5 bases match). The receptor comes from a young woman in good health. The CDR3: CASSSLPGTNTEAFF. The bases are TGTGCCAGCAGCTCCCTCCCAGGGACGAACACTGAAGCTTTCTTT.